This T cell receptor (beta chain) was observed in a study of CD8 T cells in ankylosing spondylitis. Study-wide findings and caveats: Made up of under 10 highly homologous variants, a TCR beta motif appeared characteristic of ankylosing spondylitis blood.

From the 5' RACE reads, TCRdb called clonotypes with MiXCR, one entry per CDR3 protein. The data hold just under 550,000 distinct CDR3 sequences, with about 12% observed a single time. This clonotype was found a few times. What it binds is unknown. The TCR originated in a male donor with ankylosing spondylitis. The sequenced sample consisted of blood, either unsorted or a sorted T cell fraction (not recorded which).

Here the CDR3 DNA reads TGTGCCAGCAGCCAAGAAGGTTTGGGGCTTCGGCTATATGGCTACACCTTC. This translates into CASSQEGLGLRLYGYTF. This rearrangement joins TRBV14 to TRBJ1-2, with D tentatively TRBD1 (5 bases). The length of the CDR3 is 17 residues. V lost 0 bases, J lost 5 bases, and 19 bases lay in between. Germline CDR1 SGHDN, CDR2 FVKESK.